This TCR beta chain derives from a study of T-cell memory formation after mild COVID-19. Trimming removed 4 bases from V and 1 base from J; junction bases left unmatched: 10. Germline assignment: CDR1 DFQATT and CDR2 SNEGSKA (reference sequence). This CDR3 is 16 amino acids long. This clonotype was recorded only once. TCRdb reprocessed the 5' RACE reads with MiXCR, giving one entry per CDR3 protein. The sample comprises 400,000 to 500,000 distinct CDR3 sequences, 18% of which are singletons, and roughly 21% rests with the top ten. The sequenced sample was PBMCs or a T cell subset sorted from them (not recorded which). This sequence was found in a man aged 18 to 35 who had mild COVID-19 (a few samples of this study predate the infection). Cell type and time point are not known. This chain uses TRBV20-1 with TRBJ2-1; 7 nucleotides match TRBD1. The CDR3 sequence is CSAIMRQGRSYNEQFF. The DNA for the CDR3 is TGCAGTGCTATTATGCGACAGGGTAGATCCTACAATGAGCAGTTCTTC.